The 5 T cell receptor beta chains below all came from one sample that was sequenced in a study of human T cells and chemical hapten exposure. The time point: patch test 1, 2 weeks after DPC sensitization. Indicated treatment: therapeutic diphenylcyclopropenone sensitization with weekly scalp DPC. TCRdb re-derived calls from the RACE reads in MiXCR, one entry per CDR3 protein. Of roughly 380,000 distinct CDR3 sequences listed, around 5% are singletons. This material consisted of whole blood, taken in connection with sensitization to the hapten diphenylcyclopropenone (DPC). These receptor sequences come from a woman aged 50 to 65 with alopecia areata. Some clones in this sample may be carry-over from other donors' samples.

The genes are TRBV20-1 and TRBJ2-3; D call uncertain. The CDR3 length is 13 residues. Germline-derived CDR1 and CDR2 are DFQATT and SNEGSKA (reference sequence). The ends were cut back, 0 bases at V and 2 bases at J, with 6 bases in the middle. DNA of the CDR3: TGCAGTGCTAGAGATCTGGACACAGATACGCAGTATTTT. Its protein product is CSARDLDTDTQYF.

V is TRBV28 and J is TRBJ1-3, with D maybe TRBD1 (5 bases). V was shortened by 7 bases and J by 0 bases, with 13 bases between the two germline ends. This CDR3 has 15 amino acids. Germline assignment: CDR1 MDHEN and CDR2 SYDVKM. The CDR3 sequence is CASTAGTASGNTIYF. The CDR3 coding sequence is TGTGCCAGCACTGCAGGGACGGCCTCTGGAAACACCATATATTTT.

In its sample, this clonotype was seen many times. The rearrangement joins TRBV7-2 to TRBJ2-7; possible D gene TRBD2, 6 bases. Deletions cut 1 base from V and 2 bases from J, with 15 bases between. This CDR3 contains 16 residues. Germline V gene sequence: CDR1 SGHTA, CDR2 FQGNSA. CDR3 sequence: CASSLGRDLATYEQYF. Written as DNA, the CDR3 is TGTGCCAGCAGCTTAGGCCGGGACTTAGCCACCTACGAGCAGTACTTC.

The rearrangement uses TRBV28 and TRBJ2-1; 8 nucleotides match TRBD2. V was pared by 6 bases and J by 9 bases, with 7 bases of the junction left unmatched. The CDR3 loop spans 13 amino acids. From germline, CDR1 is MDHEN and CDR2 SYDVKM. This CDR3 reads CASRLLGTSEQFF. CDR3 in DNA: TGTGCCAGCAGACTTCTTGGGACTAGTGAGCAGTTCTTC.

At least ten counts were recorded for this clonotype. This chain connects TRBV9 to TRBJ2-7; 8 bases line up with TRBD2. CDR1 SGDLS and CDR2 YYNGEE come from the germline V gene. The CDR3 sequence is 15 residues long. V trimming: 2 bases; J trimming: 7 bases; junction bases outside the gene matches: 11. In nucleotides, the CDR3 is TGTGCCAGCAGCGTCGGCGGGACTAGGTGGGGGGAGCAGTACTTC. Translation gives CASSVGGTRWGEQYF.